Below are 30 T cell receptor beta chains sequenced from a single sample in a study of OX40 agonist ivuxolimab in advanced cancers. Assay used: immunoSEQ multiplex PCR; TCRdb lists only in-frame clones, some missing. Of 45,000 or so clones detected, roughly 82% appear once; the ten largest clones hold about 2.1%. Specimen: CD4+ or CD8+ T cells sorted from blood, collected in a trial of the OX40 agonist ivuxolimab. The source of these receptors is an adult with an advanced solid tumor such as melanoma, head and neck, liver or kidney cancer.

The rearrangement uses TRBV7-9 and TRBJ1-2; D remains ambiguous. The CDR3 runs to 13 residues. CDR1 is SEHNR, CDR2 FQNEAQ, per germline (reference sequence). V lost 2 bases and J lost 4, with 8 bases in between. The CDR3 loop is CASSLREVYGYTF. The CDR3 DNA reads TGTGCCAGCAGCTTACGTGAGGTCTATGGCTACACCTTC.

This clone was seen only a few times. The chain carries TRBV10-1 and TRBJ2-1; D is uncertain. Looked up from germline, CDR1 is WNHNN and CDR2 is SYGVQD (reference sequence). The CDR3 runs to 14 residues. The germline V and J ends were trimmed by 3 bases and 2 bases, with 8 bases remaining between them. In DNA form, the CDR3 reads TGCGCCAGCAGTGACTACCCTACCTACAATGAGCAGTTCTTC. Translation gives CASSDYPTYNEQFF.

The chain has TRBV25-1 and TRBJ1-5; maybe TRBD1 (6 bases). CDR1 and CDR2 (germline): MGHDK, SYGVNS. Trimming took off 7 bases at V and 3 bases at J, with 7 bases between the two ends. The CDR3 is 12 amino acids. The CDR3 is CASNRDNQPQHF. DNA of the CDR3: TGTGCCAGCAACAGGGACAATCAGCCCCAGCATTTT.

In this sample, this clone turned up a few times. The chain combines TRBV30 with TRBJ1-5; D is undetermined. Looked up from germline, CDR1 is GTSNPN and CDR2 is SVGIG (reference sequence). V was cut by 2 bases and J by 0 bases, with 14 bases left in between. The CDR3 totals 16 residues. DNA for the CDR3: TGTGCCTGGAGTCTACCTCTTCCTTATAGCAATCAGCCCCAGCATTTT. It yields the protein CAWSLPLPYSNQPQHF.

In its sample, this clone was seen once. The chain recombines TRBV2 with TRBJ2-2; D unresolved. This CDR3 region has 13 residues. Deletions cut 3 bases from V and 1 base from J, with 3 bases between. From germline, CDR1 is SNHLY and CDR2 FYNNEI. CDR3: CASSEGNTGELFF. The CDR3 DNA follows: TGTGCCAGCAGTGAGGGGAACACCGGGGAGCTGTTTTTT.

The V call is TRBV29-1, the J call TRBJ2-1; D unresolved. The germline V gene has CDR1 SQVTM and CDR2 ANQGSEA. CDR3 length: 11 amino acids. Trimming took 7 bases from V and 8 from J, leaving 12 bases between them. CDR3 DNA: TGCAGCGGCGATTTCTTCGATGAGCAGTTCTTC. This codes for CSGDFFDEQFF.

CDR3 region: CASSPGLGTRYQETQYF. DNA for the CDR3: TGTGCCAGCAGCCCCGGTTTAGGGACCCGATACCAAGAGACCCAGTACTTC. The genes are TRBV14 and TRBJ2-5; D is possibly TRBD1 or TRBD2 (5 bases each). V was clipped by 4 bases and J by 0 bases, with 18 bases between them. The length of the CDR3 is 17 residues. Looked up from germline, CDR1 is SGHDN and CDR2 is FVKESK.

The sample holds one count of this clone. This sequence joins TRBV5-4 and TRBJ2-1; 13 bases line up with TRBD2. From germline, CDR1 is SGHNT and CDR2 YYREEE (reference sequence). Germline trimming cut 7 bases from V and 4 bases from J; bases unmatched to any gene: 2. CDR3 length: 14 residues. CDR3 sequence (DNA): TGTGCCAGCCGACTAGCGGGGGGATACAATGAGCAGTTCTTC. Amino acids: CASRLAGGYNEQFF. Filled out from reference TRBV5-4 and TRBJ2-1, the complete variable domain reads ETGVTQSPTHLIKTRGQQVTLRCSSQSGHNTVSWYQQALGQGPQFIFQYYREEENGRGNFPPRFSGLQFPNYSSELNVNALELDDSALYLCASRLAGGYNEQFFGPGTRLTVL.

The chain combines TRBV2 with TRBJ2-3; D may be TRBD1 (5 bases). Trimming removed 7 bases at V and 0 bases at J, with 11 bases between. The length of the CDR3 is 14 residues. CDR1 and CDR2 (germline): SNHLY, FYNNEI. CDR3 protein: CASIPGYSTDTQYF. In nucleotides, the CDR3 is TGTGCCAGCATTCCAGGGTATAGCACAGATACGCAGTATTTT. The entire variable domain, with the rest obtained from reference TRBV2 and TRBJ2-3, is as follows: EPEVTQTPSHQVTQMGQEVILRCVPISNHLYFYWYRQILGQKVEFLVSFYNNEISEKSEIFDDQFSVERPDGSNFTLKIRSTKLEDSAMYFCASIPGYSTDTQYFGPGTRLTVL.

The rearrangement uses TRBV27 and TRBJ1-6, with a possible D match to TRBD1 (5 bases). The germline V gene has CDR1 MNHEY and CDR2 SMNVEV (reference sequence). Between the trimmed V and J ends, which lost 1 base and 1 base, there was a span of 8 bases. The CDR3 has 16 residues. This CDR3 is CASSLYGASYNSPLHF. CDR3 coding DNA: TGTGCCAGCAGTTTATATGGGGCTTCCTATAATTCACCCCTCCACTTT.

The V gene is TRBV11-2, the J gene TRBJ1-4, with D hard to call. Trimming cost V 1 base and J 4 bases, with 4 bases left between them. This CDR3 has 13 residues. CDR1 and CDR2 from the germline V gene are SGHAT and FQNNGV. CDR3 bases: TGTGCCAGCAGCTTAGTTGTTAATGAAAAACTGTTTTTT. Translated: CASSLVVNEKLFF.

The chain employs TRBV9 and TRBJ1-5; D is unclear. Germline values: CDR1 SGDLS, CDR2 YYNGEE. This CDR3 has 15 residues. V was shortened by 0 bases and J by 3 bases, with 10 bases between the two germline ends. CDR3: CASSVEGFSNQPQHF. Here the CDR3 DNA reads TGTGCCAGCAGCGTAGAGGGTTTTTCCAATCAGCCCCAGCATTTT.

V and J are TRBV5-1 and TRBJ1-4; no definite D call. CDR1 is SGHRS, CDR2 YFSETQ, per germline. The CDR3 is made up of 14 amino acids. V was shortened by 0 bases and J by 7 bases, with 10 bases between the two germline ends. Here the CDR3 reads CASSLGSEGEKLFF. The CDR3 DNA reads TGCGCCAGCAGCTTGGGCTCGGAGGGTGAAAAACTGTTTTTT.

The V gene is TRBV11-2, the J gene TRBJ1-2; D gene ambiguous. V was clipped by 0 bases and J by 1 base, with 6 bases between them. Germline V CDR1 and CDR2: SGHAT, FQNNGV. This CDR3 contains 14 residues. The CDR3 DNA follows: TGTGCCAGCAGCTTAGAGGCGATTAACTATGGCTACACCTTC. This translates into CASSLEAINYGYTF. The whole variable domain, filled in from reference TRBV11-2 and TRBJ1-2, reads EAGVAQSPRYKIIEKRQSVAFWCNPISGHATLYWYQQILGQGPKLLIQFQNNGVVDDSQLPKDRFSAERLKGVDSTLKIQPAKLEDSAVYLCASSLEAINYGYTFGSGTRLTVV.

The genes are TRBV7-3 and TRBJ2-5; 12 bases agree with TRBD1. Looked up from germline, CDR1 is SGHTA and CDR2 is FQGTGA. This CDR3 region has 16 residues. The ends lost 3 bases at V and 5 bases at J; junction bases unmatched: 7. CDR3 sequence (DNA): TGTGCCAGCAGCTTCGCCGGGACAGGGGGCGGTGAGACCCAGTACTTC. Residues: CASSFAGTGGGETQYF.

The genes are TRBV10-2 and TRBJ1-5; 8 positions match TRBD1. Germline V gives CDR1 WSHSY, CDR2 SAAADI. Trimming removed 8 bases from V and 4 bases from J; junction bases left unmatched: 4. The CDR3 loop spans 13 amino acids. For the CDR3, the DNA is TGCGCCAGCCGCGGGACAGGTAATCAGCCCCAGCATTTT. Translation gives CASRGTGNQPQHF.

CDR3 residues: CASSLHTGFNEQYF. In nucleotides, the CDR3 is TGTGCCAGCAGCCTTCATACAGGGTTCAACGAGCAGTACTTC. The chain uses TRBV11-2 and TRBJ2-7, with a possible D match to TRBD1 (6 bases). The ends were cut back, 5 bases at V and 5 bases at J, with 16 bases in the middle. This CDR3 is built from 14 residues. Germline-derived CDR1 and CDR2 are SGHAT and FQNNGV. Drawing the rest from reference TRBV11-2 and TRBJ2-7, the complete variable domain is EAGVAQSPRYKIIEKRQSVAFWCNPISGHATLYWYQQILGQGPKLLIQFQNNGVVDDSQLPKDRFSAERLKGVDSTLKIQPAKLEDSAVYLCASSLHTGFNEQYFGPGTRLTVT.

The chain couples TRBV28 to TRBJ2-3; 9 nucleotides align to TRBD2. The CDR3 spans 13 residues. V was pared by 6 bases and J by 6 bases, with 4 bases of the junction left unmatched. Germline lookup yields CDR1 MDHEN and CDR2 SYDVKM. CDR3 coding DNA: TGTGCCAGCAGCGATCTAGCGGGGGATACGCAGTATTTT. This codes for CASSDLAGDTQYF.

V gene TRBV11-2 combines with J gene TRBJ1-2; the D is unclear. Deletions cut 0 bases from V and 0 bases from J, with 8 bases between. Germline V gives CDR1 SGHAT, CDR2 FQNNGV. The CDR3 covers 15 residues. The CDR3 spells CASSLDPAANYGYTF. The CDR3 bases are TGTGCCAGCAGCTTAGATCCAGCCGCTAACTATGGCTACACCTTC.

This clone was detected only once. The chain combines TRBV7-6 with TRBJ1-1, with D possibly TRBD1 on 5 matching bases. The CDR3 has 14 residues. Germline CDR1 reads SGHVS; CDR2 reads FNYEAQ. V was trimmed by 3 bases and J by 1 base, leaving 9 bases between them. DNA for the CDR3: TGTGCCAGCAGCTTGGGGGTGGGGAACACTGAAGCTTTCTTT. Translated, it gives CASSLGVGNTEAFF. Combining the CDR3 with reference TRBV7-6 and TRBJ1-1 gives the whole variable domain GAGVSQSPRYKVTKRGQDVALRCDPISGHVSLYWYRQALGQGPEFLTYFNYEAQQDKSGLPNDRFSAERPEGSISTLTIQRTEQRDSAMYRCASSLGVGNTEAFFGQGTRLTVV.

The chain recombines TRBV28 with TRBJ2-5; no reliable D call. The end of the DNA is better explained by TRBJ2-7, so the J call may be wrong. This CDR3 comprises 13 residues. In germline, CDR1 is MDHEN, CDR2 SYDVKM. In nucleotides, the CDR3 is TGTGCCAGCAGTAACACTGTTCGCTACGAGCAGTACTTC. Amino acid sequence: CASSNTVRYEQYF.

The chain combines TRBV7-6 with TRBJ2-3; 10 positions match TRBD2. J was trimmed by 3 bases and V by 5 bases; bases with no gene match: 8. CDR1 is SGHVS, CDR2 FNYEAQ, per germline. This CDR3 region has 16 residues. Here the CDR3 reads CASSRRVAGGTDTQYF. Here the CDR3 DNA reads TGTGCCAGCAGCCGACGCGTAGCGGGAGGTACAGATACGCAGTATTTT.

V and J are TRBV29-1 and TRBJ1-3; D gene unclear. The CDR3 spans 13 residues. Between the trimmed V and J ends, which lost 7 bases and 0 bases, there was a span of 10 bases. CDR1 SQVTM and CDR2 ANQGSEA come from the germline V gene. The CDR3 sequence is CSGQQTSGNTIYF. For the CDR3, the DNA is TGCAGCGGACAACAGACCTCTGGAAACACCATATATTTT.

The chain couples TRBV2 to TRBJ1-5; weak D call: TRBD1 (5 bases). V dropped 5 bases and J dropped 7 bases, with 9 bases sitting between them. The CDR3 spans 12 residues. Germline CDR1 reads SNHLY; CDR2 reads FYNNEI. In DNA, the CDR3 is TGTGCCAGCAGTCCGGAGGGGCAGCCCCAGCATTTT. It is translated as CASSPEGQPQHF. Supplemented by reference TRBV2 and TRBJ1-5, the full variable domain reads EPEVTQTPSHQVTQMGQEVILRCVPISNHLYFYWYRQILGQKVEFLVSFYNNEISEKSEIFDDQFSVERPDGSNFTLKIRSTKLEDSAMYFCASSPEGQPQHFGDGTRLSIL.

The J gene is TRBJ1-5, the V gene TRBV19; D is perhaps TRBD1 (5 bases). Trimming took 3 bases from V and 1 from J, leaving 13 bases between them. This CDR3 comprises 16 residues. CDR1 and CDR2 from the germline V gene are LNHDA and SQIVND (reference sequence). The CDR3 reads CASSMGLGRSNQPQHF. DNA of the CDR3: TGTGCCAGTAGTATGGGACTGGGACGGAGCAATCAGCCCCAGCATTTT.

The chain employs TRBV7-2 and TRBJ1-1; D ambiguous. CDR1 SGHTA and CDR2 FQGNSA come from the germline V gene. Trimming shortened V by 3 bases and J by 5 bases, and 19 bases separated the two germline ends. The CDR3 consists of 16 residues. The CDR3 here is CASSFQESLTGTEAFF. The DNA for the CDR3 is TGTGCCAGCAGCTTCCAGGAATCCCTGACGGGGACTGAAGCTTTCTTT.

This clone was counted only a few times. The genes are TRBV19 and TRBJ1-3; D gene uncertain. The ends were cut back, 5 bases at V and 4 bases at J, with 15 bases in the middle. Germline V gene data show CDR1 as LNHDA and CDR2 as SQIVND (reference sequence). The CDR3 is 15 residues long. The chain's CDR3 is CASSETDVRGNTIYF. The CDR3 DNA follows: TGTGCCAGTAGTGAAACGGACGTCAGAGGAAACACCATATATTTT.

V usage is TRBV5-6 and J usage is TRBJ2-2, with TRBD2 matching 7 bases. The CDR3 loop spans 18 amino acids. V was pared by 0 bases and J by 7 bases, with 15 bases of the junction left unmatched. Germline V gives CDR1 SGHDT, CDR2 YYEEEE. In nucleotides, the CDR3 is TGTGCCAGCAGCTTGGACCGGACTAGATTGGGGTTTGGCGGGGAGCTGTTTTTT. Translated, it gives CASSLDRTRLGFGGELFF.

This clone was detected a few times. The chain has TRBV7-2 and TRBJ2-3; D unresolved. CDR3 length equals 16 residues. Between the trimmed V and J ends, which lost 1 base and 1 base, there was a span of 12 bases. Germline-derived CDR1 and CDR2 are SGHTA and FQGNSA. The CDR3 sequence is CASSLGFGLGTDTQYF. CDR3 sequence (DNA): TGTGCCAGCAGCTTAGGGTTCGGTCTGGGCACAGATACGCAGTATTTT.

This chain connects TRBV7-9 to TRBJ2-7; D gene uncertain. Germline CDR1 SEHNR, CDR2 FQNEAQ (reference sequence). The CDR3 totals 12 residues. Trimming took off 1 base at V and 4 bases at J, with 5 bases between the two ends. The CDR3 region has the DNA TGTGCCAGCAGCTTAGACCCATACGAGCAGTACTTC. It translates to CASSLDPYEQYF.